This TCR beta chain was captured by sequencing in a study of blood T cell repertoires in COVID-19. As for the study in general: Samples of COVID-19 (acute and convalescent) were obtained from the United States, Italy and Spain. The cDNA or gDNA used as material had been derived from T cells, B-cell-depleted T cells, or PBMCs.

The CDR3 extends over 14 amino acids. Trimming cost V 6 bases and J 4 bases, with 13 bases left between them. Germline V gives CDR1 KGHSH, CDR2 LQKENI. Per the study methods: How many nucleated cells were present was estimated from reference gene primer amplification. Using immunoSEQ multiplex PCR, the repertoire was profiled, and TCRdb retains in-frame clones only, with some absent. That table furnishes V, J and clone size, whereas the DNA furnished D and trimming. The data hold about 110,000 clones, with about nine tenths observed a single time. This receptor was taken from a woman in her thirties with acute or convalescent COVID-19. This sequence joins TRBV18 and TRBJ2-1; TRBD1 might be the D (7 bases). Sequenced: peripheral blood. DNA for the CDR3: TGTGCCAGCTCCTCAGGGGGGAGGTACAATGAGCAGTTCTTC. Translation gives CASSSGGRYNEQFF.